Following are 5 T cell receptor beta chains from one sample sequenced in a study of CD8 T cells in ankylosing spondylitis. Study-wide points: A motif in TCR beta, a set of roughly eight highly homologous variants, appeared characteristic of ankylosing spondylitis blood.

No antigen is known for these receptors. TCRdb reprocessed the 5' RACE reads via MiXCR and lists one record per CDR3 protein. Among 700,000 to 1,000,000 distinct CDR3 sequences listed, around 11% were seen once. The sequenced sample was blood, either unsorted or a sorted T cell fraction (not recorded which). These receptors all stem from a male donor with ankylosing spondylitis.

The chain has TRBV12-3 or TRBV12-4 and TRBJ2-1; 7 bases line up with TRBD2. Trimming removed 7 bases from V and 4 bases from J; junction bases left unmatched: 10. The CDR3 extends over 15 amino acids. As DNA, the CDR3 is TGTGCCAGCAAGGGAGGGTTCCCCCCTTACAATGAGCAGTTCTTC. Translated, it gives CASKGGFPPYNEQFF.

The V gene is TRBV24-1, the J gene TRBJ2-7, with 7 bases matching TRBD1. The CDR3 contains 14 residues. V dropped 4 bases and J dropped 4; count of bases not matched to a gene: 6. In germline, CDR1 is KGHDR, CDR2 SFDVKD. The CDR3 loop is CATSDSSRGYEQYF. The CDR3 nucleotides are TGTGCCACCAGTGACAGCTCCAGGGGGTACGAGCAGTACTTC.

This clonotype was observed a few times. The J gene is TRBJ1-2, the V gene TRBV7-2, with 7 bases lining up with TRBD1. The CDR3 loop spans 15 amino acids. The junction had 7 bases not matched to a gene; V was cut back by 5 bases and J by 1 base. Germline CDR1 and CDR2: SGHTA and FQGNSA. In nucleotides, the CDR3 is TGTGCCAGCAGCGTCACCGGGACAGTTAACTATGGCTACACCTTC. Its protein is CASSVTGTVNYGYTF.

The CDR3 is CASSPRTTPNEQFF. As DNA, the CDR3 is TGCGCCAGCAGCCCAAGGACTACCCCTAATGAGCAGTTCTTC. The rearrangement uses TRBV5-1 and TRBJ2-1; weak D call: TRBD2 (6 bases). The V gene lost 4 bases and the J gene lost 7 bases, with 15 bases spanning the gap. From germline, CDR1 is SGHRS and CDR2 YFSETQ. This CDR3 spans 14 amino acids.

The chain employs TRBV12-3 or TRBV12-4 and TRBJ2-7, with D perhaps matching TRBD1 (5 bases). There are 12 residues in the CDR3. Trimming cost V 3 bases and J 8 bases, with 11 bases left between them. Written as DNA, the CDR3 is TGTGCCAGCAGTTTCAGTGACAGCCAGCAGTACTTC. Residues: CASSFSDSQQYF.